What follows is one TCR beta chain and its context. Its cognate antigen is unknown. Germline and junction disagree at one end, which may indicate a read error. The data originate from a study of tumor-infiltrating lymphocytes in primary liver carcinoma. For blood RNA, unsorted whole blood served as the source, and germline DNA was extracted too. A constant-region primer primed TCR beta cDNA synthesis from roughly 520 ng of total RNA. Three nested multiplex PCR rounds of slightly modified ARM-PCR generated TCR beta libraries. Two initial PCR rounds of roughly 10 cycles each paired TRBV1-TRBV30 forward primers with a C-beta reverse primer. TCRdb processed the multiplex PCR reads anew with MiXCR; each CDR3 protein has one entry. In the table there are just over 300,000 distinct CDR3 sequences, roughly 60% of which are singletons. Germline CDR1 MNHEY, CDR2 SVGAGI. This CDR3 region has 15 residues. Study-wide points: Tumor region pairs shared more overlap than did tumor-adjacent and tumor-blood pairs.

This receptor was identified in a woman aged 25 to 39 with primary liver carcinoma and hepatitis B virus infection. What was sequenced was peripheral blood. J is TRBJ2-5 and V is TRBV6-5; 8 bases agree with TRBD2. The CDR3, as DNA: TGTGCCAGAAGTTACTCCCTAGCGGGTCTGGAGACCCAGTACTTC. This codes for CARSYSLAGLETQYF.